This T cell receptor (beta chain) was sequenced for a study of blood T cell repertoires in COVID-19. At the level of the study: The United States, Italy and Spain supplied acute and convalescent COVID-19 samples. T cells, B-cell-depleted T cells, or PBMCs supplied cDNA or gDNA.

Points on this clone: The junction departs from germline at one end; a sequencing error may be responsible.

The CDR3 is made up of 13 amino acids. Germline V gene lookup returns CDR1 SQVTM and CDR2 ANQGSEA. How the authors handled the data: Scientists estimated how many nucleated cells there were by amplifying reference gene primers. Sequenced by immunoSEQ multiplex PCR; TCRdb stores in-frame clones only, minus some. Clone size and V and J calls were adopted from that table, with D and trimming inferred from the DNA. Here the sample spans about 320,000 clones, almost 85% being singletons. The TCR sequence derives from a human donor in a cohort sampled during active COVID-19. The chain couples TRBV29-1 to TRBJ1-2; TRBD1 aligns across 11 bases. The specimen was peripheral blood. CDR3 region: CSAEGQGASGYTF. The CDR3 region has the DNA TGCAGCGCTGAAGGACAGGGGGCGTCTGGCTACACCTTC.